This entry concerns a single T cell receptor (beta chain). Its matching antigen is unknown. One junction end disagrees with the germline gene, perhaps due to a read error. These data belong to a study of response to subunit inactivated influenza vaccine. Findings and limits, study-wide: After each seasonal influenza vaccination, few new T cells are recruited, the authors suggested.

One entry per CDR3 protein results from TCRdb running MiXCR on the RT-PCR reads. The sample holds some 640,000 distinct CDR3 sequences, about 15% seen once. The CDR3 extends over 13 amino acids. Germline V lookup: CDR1 LGHDT, CDR2 YNNKEL (reference sequence). Sample: PBMCs from blood, taken 14 to 15 days before vaccination. The genes are TRBV3-1 and TRBJ2-7; D ambiguous. The sequence derives from a man aged 50-60 years who received an inactivated influenza vaccine. The CDR3 DNA follows: TGTGCCAGCAGCCAAGTGACTTCCTACGATCAGTACTTC. It translates to CASSQVTSYDQYF.